This T cell receptor beta chain came from a study of blood T cell repertoires in COVID-19. Study as a whole: Donors in the United States, Italy and Spain gave samples during acute or convalescent COVID-19. From T cells, B-cell-depleted T cells, or PBMCs came the material, which was cDNA or gDNA.

The CDR3 length is 15 residues. CDR1 and CDR2 (germline): DFQATT, SNEGSKA (reference sequence). J lost 5 bases, V lost 3 bases, and 9 bases had no gene match. Authors' processing steps: Estimation of nucleated cell counts relied on the amplification of reference gene primers. Profiled with immunoSEQ multiplex PCR; TCRdb holds only in-frame clones, not every one. The V and J calls and clone size are taken from that table; D and trimming were inferred from the DNA. This sample carries 250,000 to 350,000 clones, about 90% of them seen once, and the ten largest clones take 7.8%. The sample consisted of peripheral blood. The V and J genes are TRBV20-1 and TRBJ1-1; 10 bases align to TRBD1. The sequence derives from a woman aged 45 to 65 who had recovered from COVID-19. CDR3 DNA sequence: TGCAGTGCTAGTTTGGACAGGGGGTTAAGGACTGAAGCTTTCTTT. Translation: CSASLDRGLRTEAFF.